These T cell receptor beta chains were read from a single sample in a study of blood T cell repertoires in COVID-19. Sequenced by immunoSEQ multiplex PCR; TCRdb stores in-frame clones only, minus some. Of about 41,000 clones listed, over 70% are singletons. The sequenced sample consisted of peripheral blood. These receptors came from a woman of 80 years or more with active or convalescent COVID-19. The CDR3 runs from the conserved cysteine through the conserved F or W.

CDR3aa: CASSPTAGSRNQPQHF; v_gene: TRBV3-1/TRBV3-2
CDR3aa: CASSARRLAGQGYTDTQYF; v_gene: TRBV9
CDR3aa: CASSLDRTIYF; v_gene: TRBV7-9
CDR3aa: CASSLYGQRRKETQYF; v_gene: TRBV3-1/TRBV3-2
CDR3aa: CASSLGFRGTNEKLFF; v_gene: TRBV7-9
CDR3aa: CSVARQSTEAFF; v_gene: TRBV29-1
CDR3aa: CASSEGQPNYGYTF; v_gene: TRBV28
CDR3aa: CASSVVAGAYNEQFF; v_gene: TRBV9
CDR3aa: CASSQDRNYGYTF; v_gene: TRBV5-1
CDR3aa: CASPSGQGHTIYF; v_gene: TRBV4-2
CDR3aa: CASSLRAPAGPHEQFF; v_gene: TRBV5-6
CDR3aa: CASSQDGGRLNEKLFF; v_gene: TRBV4-1
CDR3aa: CASSPYGGANTEAFF; v_gene: TRBV27
CDR3aa: CASREGGRYKPFF; v_gene: TRBV19
CDR3aa: CAIAPVQASNQYF; v_gene: TRBV10-3
CDR3aa: CASSTPGETNYGYTF; v_gene: TRBV5-4
CDR3aa: CASRDRGQGPYEQYF; v_gene: TRBV6-5
CDR3aa: CASSPDRVNEKLFF; v_gene: TRBV3-1/TRBV3-2
CDR3aa: CASSSPTGAEAFF; v_gene: TRBV6-5
CDR3aa: CASSPRQGNTGELFF; v_gene: TRBV9
CDR3aa: CASKGGTGAQYNNQPQHF; v_gene: TRBV19
CDR3aa: CASSLSGVAQETQYF; v_gene: TRBV5-8
CDR3aa: CAWCGVYSQETQYF; v_gene: TRBV30
CDR3aa: CATPRNDDDEKLFF; v_gene: TRBV24-1
CDR3aa: CASSLGTGGMDTQYF; v_gene: TRBV3-1/TRBV3-2
CDR3aa: CASSRTSGGEEQFF; v_gene: TRBV10-2
CDR3aa: CASSPWTEAYEQYF; v_gene: TRBV14
CDR3aa: CASRNTGSPEAFF; v_gene: TRBV28
CDR3aa: CASSSGLAGYYEQYF; v_gene: TRBV28
CDR3aa: CASSLIAGPSTDTQYF; v_gene: TRBV7-3
CDR3aa: CASSQATGPNSPLHF; v_gene: TRBV7-6
CDR3aa: CASSPSPGQGIMNTEAFF; v_gene: TRBV7-2
CDR3aa: CASRTRPGLAGGGVDEQFF; v_gene: TRBV7-9